This T cell receptor beta chain emerged from a study of shared clonotypes between healthy human individuals. Study-wide results and caveats: Though the depth was large, rarefaction showed that sorted-subset sequencing was incomplete. Non-shared clonotypes showed lower generation probabilities than clonotypes common to all four donors.

Produced via immunoSEQ multiplex PCR; TCRdb's table is partial and in-frame only. This sample has about 990,000 clones, with 70% to 80% found just once. The study drew its donors from healthy HIV-negative adults without recent acute infections or vaccinations. Germline trimming cut 3 bases from V and 8 bases from J; bases unmatched to any gene: 12. Per germline, CDR1 SGHNT and CDR2 YYREEE (reference sequence). This CDR3 region has 16 residues. Turning to this clone: Its cognate antigen is unknown.

The sequencing input was memory CD4+ T cells from PBMCs. Documented subset: CD45RA-negative fraction. The chain recombines TRBV5-4 with TRBJ2-1; 9 bases align to TRBD2. The receptor was derived from a young man in good health. Some clones in this sample may be carry-over from other donors' samples. The CDR3 region has the DNA TGTGCCAGCAGCTCCCCCGAGGGCGGGAGGGCCGATGAGCAGTTCTTC. This sequence encodes CASSSPEGGRADEQFF.